This T cell receptor (beta chain) was observed in a study of identical twins. Study conclusions and caveats: Fewer insertions characterized abundant cord blood beta clonotypes, whereas memory repertoires showed none. Conclusions were based on cross-sectional statistical analysis, without following the same donors.

A universal primer site was incorporated via template switching, and the cDNA contained unique molecular identifiers. TCRdb called the 5' RACE reads again in MiXCR, with one record for every CDR3 protein. The sample includes 750,000 to 950,000 distinct CDR3 sequences, 10% to 15% of them seen just once. The germline V gene encodes CDR1 MNHNS and CDR2 SASEGT. The CDR3 contains 16 residues. Trimming removed 6 bases from V and 1 base from J, with 16 bases in between. This clonotype has a handful of counts. What it recognizes is unknown. The donor group consisted entirely of healthy Caucasians. In addition, the sample was reused for a study of yellow fever vaccine responses in identical twins.

The chain carries TRBV6-1 and TRBJ2-4; possible D gene TRBD1, 6 bases. The TCR was taken from a woman aged 18-29 years in good health. The sequenced material came from PBMCs. The CDR3 nucleotides read TGTGCCAGCAGCCCCGACCCAGGGGAGGCCAAAAACATTCAGTACTTC. It encodes CASSPDPGEAKNIQYF.